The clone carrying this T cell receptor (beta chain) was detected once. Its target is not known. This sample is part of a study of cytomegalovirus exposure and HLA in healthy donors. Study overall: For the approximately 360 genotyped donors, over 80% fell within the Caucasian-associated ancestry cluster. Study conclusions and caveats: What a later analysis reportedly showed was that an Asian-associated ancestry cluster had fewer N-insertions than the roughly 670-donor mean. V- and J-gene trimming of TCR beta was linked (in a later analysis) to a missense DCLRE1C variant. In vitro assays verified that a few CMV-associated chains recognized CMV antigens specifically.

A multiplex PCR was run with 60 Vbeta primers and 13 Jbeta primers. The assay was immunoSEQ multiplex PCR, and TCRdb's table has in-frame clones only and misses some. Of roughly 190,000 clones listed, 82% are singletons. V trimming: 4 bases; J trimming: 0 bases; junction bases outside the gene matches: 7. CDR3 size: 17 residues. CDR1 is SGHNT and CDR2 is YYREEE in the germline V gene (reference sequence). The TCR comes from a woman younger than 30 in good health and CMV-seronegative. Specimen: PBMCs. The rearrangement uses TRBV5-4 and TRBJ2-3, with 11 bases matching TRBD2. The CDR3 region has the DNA TGTGCCAGCAGCGGGACTAGCGGAAACCCTAGCACAGATACGCAGTATTTT. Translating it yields CASSGTSGNPSTDTQYF.